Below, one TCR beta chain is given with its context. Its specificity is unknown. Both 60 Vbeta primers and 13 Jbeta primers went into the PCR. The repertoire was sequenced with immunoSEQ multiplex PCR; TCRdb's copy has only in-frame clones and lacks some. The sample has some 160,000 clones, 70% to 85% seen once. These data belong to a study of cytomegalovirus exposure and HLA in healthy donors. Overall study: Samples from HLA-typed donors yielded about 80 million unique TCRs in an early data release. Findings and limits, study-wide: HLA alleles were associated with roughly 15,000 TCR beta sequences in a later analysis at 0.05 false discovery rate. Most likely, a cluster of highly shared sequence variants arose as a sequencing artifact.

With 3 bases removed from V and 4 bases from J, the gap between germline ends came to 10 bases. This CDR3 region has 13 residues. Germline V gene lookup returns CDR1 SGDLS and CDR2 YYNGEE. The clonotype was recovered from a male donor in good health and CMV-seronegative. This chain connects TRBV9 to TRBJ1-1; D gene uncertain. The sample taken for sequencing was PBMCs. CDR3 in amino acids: CASSAFEGTEAFF. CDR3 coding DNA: TGTGCCAGCAGCGCATTTGAGGGCACTGAAGCTTTCTTT.